These 17 T cell receptor beta chains originate from one sample sequenced in a study of T cells in Graves' hyperthyroidism and ophthalmopathy. Amplification targeted TCR beta CDR3 regions from RNA transcripts. An initial round of RT-PCR targeting the TCR CDR3 relied on the HTBI primer set. TCRdb passed the multiplex PCR reads through MiXCR, listing each CDR3 protein once. The sample contains about 620,000 distinct CDR3 sequences, about 16% of which appear only once. The source material was blood. The source is a woman aged 25 to 39 with Graves' hyperthyroidism.

Many counts were recorded for this clonotype. The chain has TRBV12-3 or TRBV12-4 and TRBJ2-1, with 7 bases identical to TRBD1. The CDR3 is made up of 15 amino acids. The V gene end was trimmed by 3 bases and the J gene end by 9 bases; junction bases not matched to a gene: 11. CDR3 sequence: CASSFYRGPKGEQFF. As DNA, the CDR3 is TGTGCCAGCAGTTTCTACAGGGGCCCCAAAGGTGAGCAGTTCTTC.

This clonotype was seen a few times. The chain uses TRBV30 and TRBJ2-2; 8 bases fit TRBD1. CDR1 GTSNPN and CDR2 SVGIG come from the germline V gene (reference sequence). J lost 2 bases, V lost 0 bases, and 8 bases had no gene match. The CDR3 runs to 17 residues. The CDR3 bases are TGTGCCTGGAGTGTGGACCCCGGGACAGGAAACACCGGGGAGCTGTTTTTT. Amino acid sequence: CAWSVDPGTGNTGELFF. The full variable domain, rest sourced from reference TRBV30 and TRBJ2-2, is SQTIHQWPATLVQPVGSPLSLECTVEGTSNPNLYWYRQAAGRGLQLLFYSVGIGQISSEVPQNLSASRPQDRQFILSSKKLLLSDSGFYLCAWSVDPGTGNTGELFFGEGSRLTVL.

This clonotype was observed many times. The gene calls are TRBV5-1 and TRBJ2-3, with D possibly being TRBD2 (6 bases). CDR1 SGHRS and CDR2 YFSETQ come from the germline V gene. The V and J ends lost 4 bases and 1 base respectively, with 10 bases between them. The CDR3 sequence is 14 residues long. DNA of the CDR3: TGCGCCAGCAGCCCCCCGGGGGGCACAGATACGCAGTATTTT. Translating gives CASSPPGGTDTQYF. The variable domain in full, completed from reference TRBV5-1 and TRBJ2-3, reads KAGVTQTPRYLIKTRGQQVTLSCSPISGHRSVSWYQQTPGQGLQFLFEYFSETQRNKGNFPGRFSGRQFSNSRSEMNVSTLELGDSALYLCASSPPGGTDTQYFGPGTRLTVL.

This clonotype appeared many times. The J gene is TRBJ2-5, the V gene TRBV11-3; TRBD2 agrees at 9 bases. CDR1 and CDR2 from the germline V gene are SGHNT and YENEEA. There are 16 residues in the CDR3. Trimming took 1 base from V and 4 from J; bases not matched to a gene: 7. CDR3: CASSLGLAGLLETQYF. CDR3 DNA: TGTGCCAGCAGCTTAGGTCTAGCGGGATTATTAGAGACCCAGTACTTC. The full variable domain, its missing parts supplied by reference TRBV11-3 and TRBJ2-5, is EAGVVQSPRYKIIEKKQPVAFWCNPISGHNTLYWYLQNLGQGPELLIRYENEEAVDDSQLPKDRFSAERLKGVDSTLKIQPAELGDSAVYLCASSLGLAGLLETQYFGPGTRLLVL.

This clonotype came up many times. The V call is TRBV19, the J call TRBJ1-1, with TRBD1 matching over 9 bases. The CDR3 runs to 17 residues. J gave up 1 base and V 4 bases, and 10 bases lay outside the gene matches. The germline CDR1 and CDR2 sequences are LNHDA and SQIVND (reference sequence). Here the CDR3 reads CASSRVAAGQGNTEAFF. Here the CDR3 DNA reads TGTGCCAGTAGTAGAGTCGCGGCGGGACAGGGGAACACTGAAGCTTTCTTT.

The chain has TRBV20-1 and TRBJ2-2; D is unclear. In germline, CDR1 is DFQATT, CDR2 SNEGSKA (reference sequence). The length of the CDR3 is 18 residues. With 1 base removed from V and 0 bases from J, the gap between germline ends came to 18 bases. CDR3 amino acids: CSARAVHSWASNTGELFF. CDR3 sequence (DNA): TGCAGTGCTAGAGCTGTTCACAGTTGGGCTTCGAACACCGGGGAGCTGTTTTTT.

This clonotype showed up many times. The rearrangement joins TRBV28 to TRBJ2-6; unclear D gene. CDR1 is MDHEN and CDR2 is SYDVKM in the germline V gene. V was clipped by 4 bases and J by 1 base, with 14 bases between them. The CDR3 loop spans 17 amino acids. The CDR3 here is CASSYIGPVSGANVLTF. The CDR3 DNA follows: TGTGCCAGCAGTTATATAGGGCCAGTTTCTGGGGCCAACGTCCTGACTTTC.

This clonotype was counted a few times. This chain links TRBV7-9 with TRBJ2-5; 7 bases line up with TRBD2. CDR1 and CDR2 (germline): SEHNR, FQNEAQ (reference sequence). The CDR3 contains 14 residues. Losses at the gene ends were 5 bases for V and 5 bases for J; bases not matched to a gene: 8. The CDR3 loop is CASSPGLGGETQYF. CDR3 sequence (DNA): TGTGCCAGCAGCCCCGGACTAGGAGGGGAGACCCAGTACTTC.

The rearrangement joins TRBV9 to TRBJ2-1; 12 bases agree with TRBD2. CDR1 and CDR2 from the germline V gene are SGDLS and YYNGEE. V dropped 4 bases and J dropped 7; count of bases not matched to a gene: 6. This CDR3 spans 15 amino acids. As DNA, the CDR3 is TGTGCCAGCAGCATACCCGGGACTAGCGGGAATGAGCAGTTCTTC. It codes for CASSIPGTSGNEQFF.

This clonotype was counted at least ten times. The J gene is TRBJ2-7, the V gene TRBV20-1; D gene unclear. The CDR3 length is 12 residues. The germline V gene encodes CDR1 DFQATT and CDR2 SNEGSKA (reference sequence). Trimming removed 1 base at V and 4 bases at J, with 8 bases between. CDR3 DNA sequence: TGCAGTGCTAGAGTTCTGGAGTACGAGCAGTACTTC. Amino acids: CSARVLEYEQYF.

This clonotype was picked up many times. V and J are TRBV11-2 and TRBJ2-1; D gene uncertain. V was clipped by 7 bases and J by 5 bases, with 12 bases between them. From germline, CDR1 is SGHAT and CDR2 FQNNGV. CDR3 length: 13 amino acids. The CDR3: CASTITPDNEQFF. The CDR3 nucleotides are TGTGCCAGCACCATTACCCCCGACAATGAGCAGTTCTTC.

The table lists this clonotype with many counts. This chain links TRBV29-1 with TRBJ1-2; 9 bases are a match to TRBD1. The CDR3 contains 12 residues. Germline lookup yields CDR1 SQVTM and CDR2 ANQGSEA. V was pared by 3 bases and J by 8 bases, with 4 bases of the junction left unmatched. CDR3 in amino acids: CSVENRGRGYTF. In DNA, the CDR3 is TGCAGCGTTGAGAACAGGGGGCGAGGCTACACCTTC.

In its sample, this clonotype was seen many times. CDR3 sequence reads: CASSSTDRGEQIRYGYTF. In DNA, the CDR3 is TGTGCCAGCAGTTCCACGGACAGGGGTGAACAGATTCGGTATGGCTACACCTTC. The chain uses TRBV6-2 or TRBV6-3 and TRBJ1-2; 9 bases match TRBD1. Germline loops: CDR1 MNHEY, CDR2 SVGEGT. V was clipped by 4 bases and J by 5 bases; unmatched bases: 17. The CDR3 runs to 18 residues.

This clonotype was seen repeatedly, ten times or more. The rearrangement uses TRBV27 and TRBJ2-7; D not certain. This CDR3 has 13 residues. Germline values: CDR1 MNHEY, CDR2 SMNVEV (reference sequence). Trimming stripped 5 bases from V and 2 bases from J, with 10 bases between. The CDR3 reads CASSLGYTYEQYF. CDR3 DNA sequence: TGTGCCAGCAGTCTAGGTTATACCTACGAGCAGTACTTC.

This clonotype was seen only a few times. This chain uses TRBV10-3 with TRBJ2-1; 11 bases match TRBD1. After removal of 6 bases from V and 6 bases from J, the junction contained 7 bases not matched to a gene. CDR3 length: 15 amino acids. The germline V gene encodes CDR1 ENHRY and CDR2 SYGVKD. The DNA for the CDR3 is TGTGCCATCAGCCTAGGGACAGGGGGTGTCAATGAGCAGTTCTTC. Amino acids: CAISLGTGGVNEQFF.

This clonotype was seen many times. V usage is TRBV2 and J usage is TRBJ2-2, with D perhaps TRBD1 (6 bases). The V end was cut by 4 bases, the J end by 3 bases, with 9 bases between. The CDR3 loop spans 14 amino acids. Germline CDR1 and CDR2: SNHLY and FYNNEI. The CDR3 loop is CASSGGQYTGELFF. In DNA form, the CDR3 reads TGTGCCAGCAGTGGGGGGCAATACACCGGGGAGCTGTTTTTT.

For the CDR3, the DNA is TGTGCCAGCAGTCGGACAGGCAACAATGAGCAGTTCTTC. Protein: CASSRTGNNEQFF. The chain joins TRBV2 to TRBJ2-1, with 7 positions matching TRBD1. CDR3 length: 13 amino acids. CDR1 is SNHLY and CDR2 is FYNNEI in the germline V gene. Trimming at V came to 5 bases and at J to 5 bases, leaving 3 bases not matched to a gene.